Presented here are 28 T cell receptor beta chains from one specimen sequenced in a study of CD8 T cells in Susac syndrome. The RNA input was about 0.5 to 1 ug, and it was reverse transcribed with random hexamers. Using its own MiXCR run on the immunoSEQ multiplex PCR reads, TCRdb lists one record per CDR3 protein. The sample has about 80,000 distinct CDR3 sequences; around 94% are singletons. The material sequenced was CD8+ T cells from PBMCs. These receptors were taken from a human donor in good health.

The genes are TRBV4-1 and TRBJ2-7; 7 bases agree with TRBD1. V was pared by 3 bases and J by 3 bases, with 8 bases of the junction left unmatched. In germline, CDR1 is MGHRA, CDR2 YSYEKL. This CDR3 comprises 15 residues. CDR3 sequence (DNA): TGCGCCAGCAGCCAGACGGACAGGAGTGACTACGAGCAGTACGTC. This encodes CASSQTDRSDYEQYV.

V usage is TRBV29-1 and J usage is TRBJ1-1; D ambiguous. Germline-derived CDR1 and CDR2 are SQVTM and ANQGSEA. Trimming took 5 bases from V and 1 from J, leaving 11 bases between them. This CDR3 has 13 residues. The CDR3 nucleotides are TGCAGCGTTCGAGGAGATCCGAACACTGAAGCTTTCTTT. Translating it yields CSVRGDPNTEAFF. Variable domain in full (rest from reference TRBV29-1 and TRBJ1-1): SAVISQKPSRDICQRGTSLTIQCQVDSQVTMMFWYRQQPGQSLTLIATANQGSEATYESGFVIDKFPISRPNLTFSTLTVSNMSPEDSSIYLCSVRGDPNTEAFFGQGTRLTVV.

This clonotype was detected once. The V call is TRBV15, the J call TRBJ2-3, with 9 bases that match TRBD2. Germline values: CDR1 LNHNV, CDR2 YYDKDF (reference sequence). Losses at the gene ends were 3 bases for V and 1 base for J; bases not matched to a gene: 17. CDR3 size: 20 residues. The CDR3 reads CATSSVTPSGADFGTDTQYF. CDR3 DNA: TGTGCCACCAGCAGTGTAACTCCTAGCGGGGCAGATTTCGGCACAGATACGCAGTATTTT. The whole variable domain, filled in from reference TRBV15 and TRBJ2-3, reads DAMVIQNPRYQVTQFGKPVTLSCSQTLNHNVMYWYQQKSSQAPKLLFHYYDKDFNNEADTPDNFQSRRPNTSFCFLDIRSPGLGDTAMYLCATSSVTPSGADFGTDTQYFGPGTRLTVL.

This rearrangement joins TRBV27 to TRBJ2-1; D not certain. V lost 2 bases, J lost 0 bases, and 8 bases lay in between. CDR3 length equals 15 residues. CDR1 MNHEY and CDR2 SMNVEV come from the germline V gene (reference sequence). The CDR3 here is CASSLAFSSYNEQFF. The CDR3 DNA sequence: TGTGCCAGCAGTTTAGCCTTCAGCTCCTACAATGAGCAGTTCTTC.

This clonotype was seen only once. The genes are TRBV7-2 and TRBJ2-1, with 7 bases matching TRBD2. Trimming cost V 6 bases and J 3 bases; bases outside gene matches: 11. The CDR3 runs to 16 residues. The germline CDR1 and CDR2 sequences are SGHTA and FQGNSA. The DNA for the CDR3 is TGTGCCAGCAGTCCCGGGTCGGGGGGTCGCTACAATGAGCAGTTCTTC. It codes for CASSPGSGGRYNEQFF.

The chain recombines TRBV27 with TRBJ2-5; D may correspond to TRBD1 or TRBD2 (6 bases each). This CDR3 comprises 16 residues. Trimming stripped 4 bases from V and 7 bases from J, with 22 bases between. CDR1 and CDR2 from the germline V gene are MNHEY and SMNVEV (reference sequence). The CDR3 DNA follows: TGTGCCAGCAGTTCGTTACCGGGGGCCGGTGGTGTGACCCAGTACTTC. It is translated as CASSSLPGAGGVTQYF.

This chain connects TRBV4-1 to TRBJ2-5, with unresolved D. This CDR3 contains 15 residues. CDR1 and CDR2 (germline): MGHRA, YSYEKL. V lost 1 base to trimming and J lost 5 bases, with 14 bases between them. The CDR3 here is CASSQVNGPGETQYF. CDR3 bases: TGCGCCAGCAGCCAAGTGAACGGACCTGGGGAGACCCAGTACTTC.

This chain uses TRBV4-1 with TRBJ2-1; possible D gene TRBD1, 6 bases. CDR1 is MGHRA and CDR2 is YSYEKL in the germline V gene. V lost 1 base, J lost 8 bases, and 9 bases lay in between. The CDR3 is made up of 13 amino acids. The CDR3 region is CASSQVGAHEQFF. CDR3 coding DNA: TGCGCCAGCAGCCAAGTGGGGGCTCATGAGCAGTTCTTC.

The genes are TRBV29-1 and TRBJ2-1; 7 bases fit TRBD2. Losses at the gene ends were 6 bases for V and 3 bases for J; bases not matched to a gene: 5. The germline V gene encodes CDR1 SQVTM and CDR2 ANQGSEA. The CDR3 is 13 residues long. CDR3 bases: TGCAGCGTCTTTCCGGGGGGCTACAATGAGCAGTTCTTC. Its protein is CSVFPGGYNEQFF.

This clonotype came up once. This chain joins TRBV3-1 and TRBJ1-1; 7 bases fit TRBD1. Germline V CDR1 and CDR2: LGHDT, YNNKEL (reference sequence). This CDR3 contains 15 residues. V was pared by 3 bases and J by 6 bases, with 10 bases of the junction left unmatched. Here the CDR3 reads CASSQSQTGSPEAFF. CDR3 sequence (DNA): TGTGCCAGCAGCCAGAGCCAGACAGGGAGCCCTGAAGCTTTCTTT.

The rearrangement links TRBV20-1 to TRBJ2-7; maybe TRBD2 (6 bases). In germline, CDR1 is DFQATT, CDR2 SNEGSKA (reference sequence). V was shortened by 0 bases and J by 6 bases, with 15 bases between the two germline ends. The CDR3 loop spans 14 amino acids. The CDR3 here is CSARDEEGRGEQYV. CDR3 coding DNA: TGCAGTGCTAGAGATGAGGAGGGTAGGGGCGAGCAGTACGTC.

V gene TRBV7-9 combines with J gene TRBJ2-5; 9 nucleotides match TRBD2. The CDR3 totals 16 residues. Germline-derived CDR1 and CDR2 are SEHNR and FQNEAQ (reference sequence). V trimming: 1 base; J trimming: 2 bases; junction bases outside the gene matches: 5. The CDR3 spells CASSLVTSGAQETQYF. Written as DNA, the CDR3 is TGTGCCAGCAGCTTAGTGACTAGCGGAGCGCAAGAGACCCAGTACTTC.

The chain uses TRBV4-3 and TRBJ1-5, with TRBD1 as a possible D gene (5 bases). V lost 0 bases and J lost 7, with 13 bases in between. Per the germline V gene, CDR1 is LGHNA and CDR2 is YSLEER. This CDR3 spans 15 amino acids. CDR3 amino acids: CASSQDRRGGQPQHF. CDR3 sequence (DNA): TGCGCCAGCAGCCAAGATCGGAGGGGCGGACAGCCCCAGCATTTT.

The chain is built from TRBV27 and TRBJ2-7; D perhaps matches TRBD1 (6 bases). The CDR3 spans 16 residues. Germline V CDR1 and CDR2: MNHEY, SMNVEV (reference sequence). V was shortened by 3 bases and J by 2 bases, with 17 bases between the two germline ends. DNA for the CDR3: TGTGCCAGCAGTTTTTCTGAGGGGACACTAACCTACGAGCAGTACTTC. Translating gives CASSFSEGTLTYEQYF.

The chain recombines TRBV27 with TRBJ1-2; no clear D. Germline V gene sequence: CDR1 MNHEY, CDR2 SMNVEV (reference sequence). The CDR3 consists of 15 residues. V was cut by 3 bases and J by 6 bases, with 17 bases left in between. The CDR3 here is CASSLFGVPGDGYTF. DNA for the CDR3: TGTGCCAGCAGTTTGTTCGGGGTGCCGGGTGATGGCTACACCTTC.

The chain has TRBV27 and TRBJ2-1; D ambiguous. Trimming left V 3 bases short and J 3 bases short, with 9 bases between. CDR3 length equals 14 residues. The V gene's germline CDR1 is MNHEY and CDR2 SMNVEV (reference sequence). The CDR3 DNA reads TGTGCCAGCAGTTTCGTGACAAACTACAATGAGCAGTTCTTC. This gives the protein CASSFVTNYNEQFF.

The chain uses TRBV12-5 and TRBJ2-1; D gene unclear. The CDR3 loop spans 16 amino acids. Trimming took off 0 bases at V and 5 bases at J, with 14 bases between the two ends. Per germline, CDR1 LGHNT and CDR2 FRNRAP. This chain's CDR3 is CASGLVHRLLDNEQFF. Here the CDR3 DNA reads TGTGCTAGTGGTTTGGTACATAGACTCCTCGACAATGAGCAGTTCTTC.

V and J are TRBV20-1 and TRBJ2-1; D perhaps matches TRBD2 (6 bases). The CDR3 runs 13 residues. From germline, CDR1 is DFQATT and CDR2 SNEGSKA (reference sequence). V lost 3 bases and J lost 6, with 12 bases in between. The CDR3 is CSARGLGGNEQFF. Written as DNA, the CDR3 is TGCAGTGCTAGGGGCCTCGGGGGCAATGAGCAGTTCTTC.

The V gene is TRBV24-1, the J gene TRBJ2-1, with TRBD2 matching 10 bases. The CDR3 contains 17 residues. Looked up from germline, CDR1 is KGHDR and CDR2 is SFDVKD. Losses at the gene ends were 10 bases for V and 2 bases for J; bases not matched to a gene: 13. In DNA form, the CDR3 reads TGTGCCACTTCTGACACTAGCGGGAAAGGTCCCTACAATGAGCAGTTCTTC. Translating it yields CATSDTSGKGPYNEQFF.

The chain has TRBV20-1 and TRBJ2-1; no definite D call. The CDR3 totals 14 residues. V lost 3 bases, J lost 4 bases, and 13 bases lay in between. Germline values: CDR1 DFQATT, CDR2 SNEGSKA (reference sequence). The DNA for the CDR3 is TGCAGTGCTAGTTCCACACTACTATACAATGAGCAGTTCTTC. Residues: CSASSTLLYNEQFF.

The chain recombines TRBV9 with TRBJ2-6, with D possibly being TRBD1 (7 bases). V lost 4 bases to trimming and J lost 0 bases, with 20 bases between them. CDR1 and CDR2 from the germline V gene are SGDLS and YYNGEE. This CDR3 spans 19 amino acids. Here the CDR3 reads CASSSPAGGSISGANVLTF. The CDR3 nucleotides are TGTGCCAGCAGCTCTCCGGCAGGGGGGTCCATCTCTGGGGCCAACGTCCTGACTTTC.

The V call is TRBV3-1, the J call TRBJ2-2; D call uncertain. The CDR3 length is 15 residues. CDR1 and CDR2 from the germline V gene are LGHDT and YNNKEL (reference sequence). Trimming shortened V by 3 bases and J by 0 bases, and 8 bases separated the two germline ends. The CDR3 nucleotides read TGTGCCAGCAGCCATTGGGGTGCGAACACCGGGGAGCTGTTTTTT. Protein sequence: CASSHWGANTGELFF.

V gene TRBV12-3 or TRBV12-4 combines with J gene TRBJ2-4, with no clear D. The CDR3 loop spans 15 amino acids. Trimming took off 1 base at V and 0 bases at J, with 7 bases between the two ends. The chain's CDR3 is CASSLGTVAKNIQYF. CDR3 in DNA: TGTGCCAGCAGTTTAGGGACCGTAGCCAAAAACATTCAGTACTTC.

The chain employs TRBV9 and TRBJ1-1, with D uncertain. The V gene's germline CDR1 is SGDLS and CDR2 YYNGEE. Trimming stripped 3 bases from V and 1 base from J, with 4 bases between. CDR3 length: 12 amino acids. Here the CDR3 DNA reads TGTGCCAGCAGCGCGGGGAACACTGAAGCTTTCTTT. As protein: CASSAGNTEAFF.

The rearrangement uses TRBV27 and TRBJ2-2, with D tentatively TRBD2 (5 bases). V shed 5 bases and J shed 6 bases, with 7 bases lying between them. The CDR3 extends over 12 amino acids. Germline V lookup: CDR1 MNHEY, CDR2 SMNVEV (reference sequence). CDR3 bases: TGTGCCAGCAGTCGCGGGCCCGGGGAGCTGTTTTTT. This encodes CASSRGPGELFF.

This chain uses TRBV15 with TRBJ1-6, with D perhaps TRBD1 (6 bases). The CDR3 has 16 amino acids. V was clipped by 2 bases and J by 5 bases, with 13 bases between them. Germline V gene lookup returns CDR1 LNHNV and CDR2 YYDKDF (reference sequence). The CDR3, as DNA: TGTGCCACCAGCAGAACGAGACAGGCTAATAATTCACCCCTCCACTTT. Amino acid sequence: CATSRTRQANNSPLHF.

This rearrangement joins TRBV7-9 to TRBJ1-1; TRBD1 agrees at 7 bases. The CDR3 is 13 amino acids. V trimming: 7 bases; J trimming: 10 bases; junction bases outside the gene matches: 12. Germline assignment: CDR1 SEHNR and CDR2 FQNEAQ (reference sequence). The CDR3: CASTSGGQLGAFF. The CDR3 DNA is TGTGCCAGCACCTCAGGGGGTCAACTCGGAGCTTTCTTT. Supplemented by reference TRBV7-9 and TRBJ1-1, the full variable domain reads DTGVSQNPRHKITKRGQNVTFRCDPISEHNRLYWYRQTLGQGPEFLTYFQNEAQLEKSRLLSDRFSAERPKGSFSTLEIQRTEQGDSAMYLCASTSGGQLGAFFGQGTRLTVV.

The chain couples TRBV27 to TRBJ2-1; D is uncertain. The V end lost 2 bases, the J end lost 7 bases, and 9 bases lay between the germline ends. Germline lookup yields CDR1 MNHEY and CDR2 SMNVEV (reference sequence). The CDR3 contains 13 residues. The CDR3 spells CASSLVAGNEQFF. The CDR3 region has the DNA TGTGCCAGCAGTTTAGTGGCAGGAAATGAGCAGTTCTTC.